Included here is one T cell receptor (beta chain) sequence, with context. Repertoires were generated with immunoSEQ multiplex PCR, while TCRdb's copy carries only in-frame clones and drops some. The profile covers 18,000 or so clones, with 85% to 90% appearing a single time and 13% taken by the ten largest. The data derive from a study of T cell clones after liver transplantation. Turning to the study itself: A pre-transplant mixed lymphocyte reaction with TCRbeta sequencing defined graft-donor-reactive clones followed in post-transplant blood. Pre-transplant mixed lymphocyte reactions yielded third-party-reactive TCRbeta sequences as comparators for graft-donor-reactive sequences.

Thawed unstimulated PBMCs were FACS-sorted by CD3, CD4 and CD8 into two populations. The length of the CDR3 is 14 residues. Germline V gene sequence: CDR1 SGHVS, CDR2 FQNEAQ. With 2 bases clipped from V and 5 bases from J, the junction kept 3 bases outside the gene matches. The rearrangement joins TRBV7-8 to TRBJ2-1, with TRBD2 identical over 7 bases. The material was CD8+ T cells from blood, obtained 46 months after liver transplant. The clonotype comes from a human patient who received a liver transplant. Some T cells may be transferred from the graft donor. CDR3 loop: CASSLPSGDNEQFF. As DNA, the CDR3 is TGTGCCAGCAGCTTACCTAGCGGAGACAATGAGCAGTTCTTC.